One and the same sample provided the 18 T cell receptor beta chains below, sequenced in a study of cytomegalovirus exposure and HLA in healthy donors. Produced via immunoSEQ multiplex PCR; TCRdb's table is partial and in-frame only. The table includes 160,000 or so clones, more than 70% detected once. Source material: PBMCs. The receptor source for this set is a man aged 18-30 years in good health and CMV-seronegative.

The chain is built from TRBV18 and TRBJ2-5, with D tentatively TRBD1 (6 bases). Looked up from germline, CDR1 is KGHSH and CDR2 is LQKENI. CDR3 length equals 15 residues. V lost 3 bases and J 5 bases, leaving 16 bases between the germline ends. For the CDR3, the DNA is TGTGCCAGCTCACCGGCAGGGGACCCTAGGGAGACCCAGTACTTC. Its translation is CASSPAGDPRETQYF.

This chain uses TRBV28 with TRBJ2-1; D is uncertain. Germline V CDR1 and CDR2: MDHEN, SYDVKM. V lost 2 bases to trimming and J lost 9 bases, with 5 bases between them. The CDR3 is 11 amino acids. The CDR3 bases are TGTGCCAGCAGTTTACTGTTTGAGCAGTTCTTC. Its protein product is CASSLLFEQFF.

The rearrangement joins TRBV28 to TRBJ2-3, with TRBD2 as a possible D gene (5 bases). Trimming stripped 3 bases from V and 5 bases from J, with 9 bases between. This CDR3 contains 13 residues. In germline, CDR1 is MDHEN, CDR2 SYDVKM. CDR3 bases: TGTGCCAGCAGTTTCCCGGCGGGAGATACGCAGTATTTT. It encodes CASSFPAGDTQYF.

The chain combines TRBV6-1 with TRBJ1-2; TRBD1 aligns across 7 bases. V gave up 1 base and J gave up 4 bases; unmatched junction bases: 6. The CDR3 is 15 residues long. The germline gives CDR1 MNHNS, CDR2 SASEGT. The CDR3 DNA is TGTGCCAGCAGTGAAGATATCGCAGGGGGCTATGGCTACACCTTC. The encoded protein is CASSEDIAGGYGYTF.

The rearrangement links TRBV7-2 to TRBJ1-6, with 10 bases fitting TRBD1. The germline V gene encodes CDR1 SGHTA and CDR2 FQGNSA. The V and J ends lost 7 bases and 8 bases, in that order; junction bases with no gene match: 5. The CDR3 covers 14 residues. The CDR3 DNA reads TGTGCCAGCAACCTGGGACAGGGGTATTCACCCCTCCACTTT. Protein: CASNLGQGYSPLHF.

This chain joins TRBV4-1 and TRBJ1-3; D is undetermined. Germline V CDR1 and CDR2: MGHRA, YSYEKL. Between the trimmed V and J ends, which lost 4 bases and 0 bases, there was a span of 10 bases. This CDR3 is 15 amino acids long. CDR3 DNA sequence: TGCGCCAGCAGCCGGGAGGTGAACTCTGGAAACACCATATATTTT. Protein sequence: CASSREVNSGNTIYF.

The CDR3 DNA reads TGTGCCAGCAGCGTGATGGAGGTTACAGATACGCAGTATTTT. Its translation is CASSVMEVTDTQYF. V gene TRBV7-6 combines with J gene TRBJ2-3, with D possibly TRBD2 on 5 matching bases. The CDR3 has 14 residues. The ends were cut back, 5 bases at V and 3 bases at J, with 12 bases in the middle. In germline, CDR1 is SGHVS, CDR2 FNYEAQ.

V and J are TRBV7-2 and TRBJ1-4; tentative D call: TRBD1 (5 bases). The CDR3 totals 14 residues. Per germline, CDR1 SGHTA and CDR2 FQGNSA. Trimming pared 6 bases from V and 8 bases from J, leaving 16 bases between. DNA of the CDR3: TGTGCCAGCAGTACAGGAGTGAGGCGGGAAAAACTGTTTTTT. It encodes CASSTGVRREKLFF.

This chain links TRBV5-1 with TRBJ2-3, with TRBD2 matching over 8 bases. The trim removed 4 bases at V and 4 bases at J, leaving 5 bases unmatched. Germline V gene lookup returns CDR1 SGHRS and CDR2 YFSETQ. The CDR3 is 14 residues long. CDR3 nucleotide sequence: TGCGCCAGCAGCAGCGGGAGAGTGTCAGATACGCAGTATTTT. This codes for CASSSGRVSDTQYF.

This clone was observed a single time. The chain uses TRBV28 and TRBJ2-1; possibly TRBD1 for D (6 bases). CDR3 size: 19 residues. Trimming took 6 bases from V and 0 from J, leaving 24 bases between them. CDR1 is MDHEN and CDR2 is SYDVKM in the germline V gene. In nucleotides, the CDR3 is TGTGCCAGCAGCCCTAGGCCCTTTGGGACAAGGAGCTCCTACAATGAGCAGTTCTTC. This codes for CASSPRPFGTRSSYNEQFF.

CDR3 region: CASRRGQLDGYTF. CDR3 nucleotides: TGTGCCAGCAGGAGGGGACAGTTGGATGGCTACACCTTC. The chain employs TRBV6-4 and TRBJ1-2; 7 bases fit TRBD1. With 6 bases clipped from V and 6 bases from J, the junction kept 7 bases outside the gene matches. CDR1 is MRHNA and CDR2 is SNTAGT in the germline V gene. The CDR3 has 13 amino acids.

The chain is built from TRBV11-3 and TRBJ2-3; TRBD2 aligns across 11 bases. Germline values: CDR1 SGHNT, CDR2 YENEEA. The length of the CDR3 is 16 residues. Unmatched junction bases numbered 6, after V lost 5 bases and J lost 2 bases. CDR3 bases: TGTGCCAGCAGCCAGGGACTAGCGGATTACACAGATACGCAGTATTTT. It codes for CASSQGLADYTDTQYF.

V is TRBV28 and J is TRBJ2-7; 10 bases agree with TRBD1. V shed 5 bases and J 4 bases; nucleotides not matched to a gene: 8. The CDR3 contains 15 residues. CDR1 MDHEN and CDR2 SYDVKM come from the germline V gene. CDR3 sequence (DNA): TGTGCCAGCAGTCCGGGACAGGGGAGGGTTTACGAGCAGTACGTC. This codes for CASSPGQGRVYEQYV.

This clone was found once. This rearrangement joins TRBV4-1 to TRBJ2-5; D call uncertain. V lost 2 bases and J 8 bases, leaving 12 bases between the germline ends. The CDR3 extends over 13 amino acids. Germline CDR1 and CDR2: MGHRA and YSYEKL. The CDR3 sequence: CASSQPSQLTQYF. In DNA form, the CDR3 reads TGCGCCAGCAGCCAACCATCTCAACTTACCCAGTACTTC.

The rearrangement uses TRBV28 and TRBJ1-1, with TRBD1 matching over 7 bases. V shed 5 bases, J shed 0 bases, and the junction held 3 bases outside the gene matches. This CDR3 spans 14 amino acids. CDR1 and CDR2 from the germline V gene are MDHEN and SYDVKM. The CDR3 DNA reads TGTGCCAGCAGTGAGACAGGGTTGAACACTGAAGCTTTCTTT. Its protein is CASSETGLNTEAFF.

This chain links TRBV6-5 with TRBJ1-5; D remains ambiguous. CDR1 MNHEY and CDR2 SVGAGI come from the germline V gene. V gave up 4 bases and J gave up 3 bases, with 13 bases separating them. The length of the CDR3 is 15 residues. The chain's CDR3 is CASSSGFRTNQPQHF. The CDR3 DNA reads TGTGCCAGCAGTTCGGGGTTTAGGACCAATCAGCCCCAGCATTTT.

The chain uses TRBV19 and TRBJ1-4; possible D gene TRBD1, 5 bases. The length of the CDR3 is 15 residues. Deletions cut 4 bases from V and 5 bases from J, with 14 bases between. The germline gives CDR1 LNHDA, CDR2 SQIVND (reference sequence). CDR3 in DNA: TGTGCCAGTAGTACGAGACAGAGAGGAAATGAAAAACTGTTTTTT. Translation gives CASSTRQRGNEKLFF.

The chain combines TRBV11-2 with TRBJ2-1, with D tentatively TRBD1 (6 bases). The CDR3 covers 16 residues. The V gene lost 0 bases and the J gene lost 0 bases, with 9 bases spanning the gap. Germline assignment: CDR1 SGHAT and CDR2 FQNNGV. The CDR3 reads CASSLEGAHSYNEQFF. DNA for the CDR3: TGTGCCAGCAGCTTAGAGGGGGCTCACTCCTACAATGAGCAGTTCTTC.